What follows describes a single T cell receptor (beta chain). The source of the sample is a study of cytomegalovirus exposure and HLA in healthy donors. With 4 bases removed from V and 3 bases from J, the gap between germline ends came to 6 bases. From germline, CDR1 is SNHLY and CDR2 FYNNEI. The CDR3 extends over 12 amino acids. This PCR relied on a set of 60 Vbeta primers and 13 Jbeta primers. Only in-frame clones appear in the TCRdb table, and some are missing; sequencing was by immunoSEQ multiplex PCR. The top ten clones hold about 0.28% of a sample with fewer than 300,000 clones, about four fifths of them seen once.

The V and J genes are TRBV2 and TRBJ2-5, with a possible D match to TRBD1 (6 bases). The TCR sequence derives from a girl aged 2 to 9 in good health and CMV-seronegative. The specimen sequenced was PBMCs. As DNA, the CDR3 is TGTGCCAGCAGTGGGACAGAAGAGACCCAGTACTTC. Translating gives CASSGTEETQYF.